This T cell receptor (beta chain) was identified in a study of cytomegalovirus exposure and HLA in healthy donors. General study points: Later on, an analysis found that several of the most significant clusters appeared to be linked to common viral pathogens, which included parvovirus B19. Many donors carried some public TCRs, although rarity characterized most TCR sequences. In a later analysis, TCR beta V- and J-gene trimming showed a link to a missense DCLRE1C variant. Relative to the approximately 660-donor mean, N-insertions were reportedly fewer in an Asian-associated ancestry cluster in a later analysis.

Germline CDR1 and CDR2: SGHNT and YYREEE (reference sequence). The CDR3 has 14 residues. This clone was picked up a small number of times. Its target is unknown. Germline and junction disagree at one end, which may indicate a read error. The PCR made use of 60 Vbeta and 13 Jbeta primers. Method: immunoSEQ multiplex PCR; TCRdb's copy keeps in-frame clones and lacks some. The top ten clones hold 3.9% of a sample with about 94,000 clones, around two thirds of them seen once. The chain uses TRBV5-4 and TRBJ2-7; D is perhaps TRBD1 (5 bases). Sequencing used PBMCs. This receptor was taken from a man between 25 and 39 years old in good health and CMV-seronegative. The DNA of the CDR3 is TGCGCCAGCAGCCAAGCGTCAGGGAAATACGAGCAGTACTTC. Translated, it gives CASSQASGKYEQYF.